This note documents a single T cell receptor (beta chain) sequence. The antigen is undetermined. This sample is drawn from a study of T cell responses to AZD1222 COVID-19 vaccine. Study in general: Pooling of second doses given at about 4 or about 12 weeks was done. The study's findings and limits: Females outnumbered males among donors, who were mostly white British; clonal diversity was possibly underestimated. Two doses of AZD1222 preceded a rise in Spike-specific TCR breadth and depth. No repertoire was sampled before or during the peak T cell response, only after it.

Assay used: immunoSEQ multiplex PCR; TCRdb lists only in-frame clones, some missing. The sample includes 150,000 or so clones, roughly 90% of them seen just once. The CDR3 has 15 amino acids. CDR1 is SGHAT, CDR2 FQNNGV, per germline. V was pared by 3 bases and J by 1 base, with 12 bases between. Sequencing was performed on peripheral blood, taken on day 0 of AZD1222 vaccination. The clonotype originates from an adult in good health. This rearrangement joins TRBV11-2 to TRBJ1-1; tentative D call: TRBD1 (6 bases). The CDR3 region has the DNA TGTGCCAGCAGCTTTGTTTGGGGACAGAACACTGAAGCTTTCTTT. Translation gives CASSFVWGQNTEAFF.